This T cell receptor (beta chain) was observed in a study of cytomegalovirus exposure and HLA in healthy donors. About the research overall: Counted in an early data release were about 85 million unique TCRs from HLA-typed donors.

The PCR employed 60 Vbeta primers together with 13 Jbeta primers. Clones were read by immunoSEQ multiplex PCR, and TCRdb kept only the in-frame ones, dropping some. The sample lists under 200,000 clones, less than 80% occurring once. The TCR originated in a man between 35 and 55 years old in good health and CMV-seronegative. The sequencing sample was made of PBMCs.

CDR3 amino acids: CASSSITRDRGQPQHF. In nucleotides, the CDR3 is TGTGCCAGCAGCTCCATCACACGGGACAGGGGTCAGCCCCAGCATTTT. The genes are TRBV7-2 and TRBJ1-5; 10 positions agree with TRBD1. Germline values: CDR1 SGHTA, CDR2 FQGNSA. The CDR3 spans 16 residues. Trimming cost V 4 bases and J 6 bases; bases outside gene matches: 9.